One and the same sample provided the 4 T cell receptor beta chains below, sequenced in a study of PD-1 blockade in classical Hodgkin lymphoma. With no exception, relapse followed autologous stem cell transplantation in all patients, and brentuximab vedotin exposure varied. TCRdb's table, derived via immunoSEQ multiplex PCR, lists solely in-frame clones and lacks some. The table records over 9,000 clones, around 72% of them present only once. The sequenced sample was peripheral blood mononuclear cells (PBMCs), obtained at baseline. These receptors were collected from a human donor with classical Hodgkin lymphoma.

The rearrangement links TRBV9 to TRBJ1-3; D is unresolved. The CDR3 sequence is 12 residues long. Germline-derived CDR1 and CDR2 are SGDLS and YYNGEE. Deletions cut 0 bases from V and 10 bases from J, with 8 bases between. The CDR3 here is CASSVADGTIYF. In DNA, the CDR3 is TGTGCCAGCAGCGTAGCGGATGGGACCATATATTTT.

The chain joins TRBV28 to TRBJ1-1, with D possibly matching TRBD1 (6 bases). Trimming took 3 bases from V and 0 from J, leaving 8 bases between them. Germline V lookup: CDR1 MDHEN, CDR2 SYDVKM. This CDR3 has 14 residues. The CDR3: CASSFQGLNTEAFF. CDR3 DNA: TGTGCCAGCAGTTTCCAGGGGTTGAACACTGAAGCTTTCTTT.

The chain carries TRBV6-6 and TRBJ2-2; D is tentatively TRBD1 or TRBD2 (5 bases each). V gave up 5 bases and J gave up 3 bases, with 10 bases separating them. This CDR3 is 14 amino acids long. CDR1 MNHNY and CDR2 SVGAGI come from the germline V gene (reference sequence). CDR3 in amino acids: CASSQGPYTGELFF. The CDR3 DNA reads TGTGCCAGCAGTCAGGGACCTTACACCGGGGAGCTGTTTTTT.

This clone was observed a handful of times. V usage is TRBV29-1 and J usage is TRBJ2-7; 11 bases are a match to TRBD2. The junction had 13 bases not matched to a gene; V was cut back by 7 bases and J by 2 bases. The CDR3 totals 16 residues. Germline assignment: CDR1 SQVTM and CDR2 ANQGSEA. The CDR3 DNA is TGCAGCGCCCCACCATCTAGCGGGGGGCTGACCTACGAGCAGTACTTC. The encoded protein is CSAPPSSGGLTYEQYF.